Below, one T cell receptor beta chain is given with its context. Single viable CD3+CD4+CD8-CD45RO+ cells were sorted as the memory CD4+ T cells. These data are taken from a study of memory CD4+ T cells and cytomegalovirus serostatus. Sequencing used immunoSEQ multiplex PCR; TCRdb keeps in-frame clones, though not all of them. The sample carries about 54,000 clones, around 79% recorded once. This CDR3 comprises 15 residues. From germline, CDR1 is MRHNA and CDR2 SNTAGT. Germline trimming cut 4 bases from V and 5 bases from J; bases unmatched to any gene: 6. The receptor was derived from an adult in good health and CMV-seropositive. Sequencing was carried out using memory CD4+ T cells from blood. The chain couples TRBV6-4 to TRBJ2-1, with 9 nucleotides matching TRBD2. The CDR3 here is CASSAVAGAHNEQFF. CDR3 bases: TGTGCCAGCAGTGCCGTAGCGGGAGCCCACAATGAGCAGTTCTTC.